The 4 T cell receptor beta chains below all came from one sample that was sequenced in a study of beta chain features in type 1 diabetes (dated by TCRdb to the late 2010s). General conclusions and limits of the study: A moderate but significant shortening of TCRB CDR3 length was observed in type 1 diabetes patients in all four CD4+ subsets.

The library came from the immunoSEQ multiplex PCR assay. The entire isolated RNA was reverse transcribed using the High Capacity cDNA Reverse Transcription Kit, and thus expressed TCRB transcripts were sequenced. The table was pulled from immuneACCESS by TCRdb, which kept in-frame rearrangements only. Such tables lose some clones; where checked, under half of the loss comes from unresolved V genes, and the rest has no known cause. This sample comprises 95,000 to 150,000 clones, approximately 16% of them detected only once. Approximately 2.3% of the sample goes to the ten largest clones. Their antigen targets remain unknown. Input material: central memory CD4+ T cells from blood. These receptors all come from a young man with type 1 diabetes.

The sample holds a few counts of this clone. This chain joins TRBV7-2 and TRBJ1-2, with 7 positions matching TRBD1. V lost 7 bases and J lost 6; bases outside the gene matches: 11. The CDR3 has 14 amino acids. Germline V CDR1 and CDR2: SGHTA, FQGNSA. CDR3 loop: CASTHGDRGNGYTF. CDR3 nucleotide sequence: TGTGCCAGCACCCACGGGGACAGAGGAAATGGCTACACCTTC.

The CDR3 DNA follows: TGCGCCAGCAGTCAAAGACCGGCCAGTGGCTACACCTTC. It translates to CASSQRPASGYTF. V and J are TRBV23-1 and TRBJ1-2; no firm D call. TRBV23-1 is classed as an ORF, of uncertain function. CDR3 length equals 13 residues. Deletions cut 2 bases from V and 7 bases from J, with 11 bases between.

This clone was detected ten times or more. The rearrangement joins TRBV30 to TRBJ1-6, with D perhaps TRBD1 (6 bases). The germline gives CDR1 GTSNPN, CDR2 SVGIG (reference sequence). The CDR3 totals 17 residues. The V end was cut by 5 bases, the J end by 7 bases, with 24 bases between. The CDR3 region has the DNA TGTGCCTGGGTATCGCTTGGGGGCCGTAAGGTGAATTCACCCCTCCACTTT. Amino acids: CAWVSLGGRKVNSPLHF. The variable domain in full, with the rest retrieved from reference TRBV30 and TRBJ1-6, is SQTIHQWPATLVQPVGSPLSLECTVEGTSNPNLYWYRQAAGRGLQLLFYSVGIGQISSEVPQNLSASRPQDRQFILSSKKLLLSDSGFYLCAWVSLGGRKVNSPLHFGNGTRLTVT.

Comment on this clone: One end of the junction fails to match germline, which may point to a read error. This chain joins TRBV30 and TRBJ1-3; a possible D gene is TRBD1 (6 bases). Germline CDR1 GTSNPN, CDR2 SVGIG (reference sequence). This CDR3 comprises 14 residues. DNA of the CDR3: TGTGCCCGGAGTTGGCAGGGGTACGGAAACACCATATATTTT. Translation gives CARSWQGYGNTIYF.